Listed here are 11 T cell receptor beta chains from one sample, sequenced in a study of T cell responses to AZD1222 COVID-19 vaccine. Method: immunoSEQ multiplex PCR; TCRdb's copy keeps in-frame clones and lacks some. Of about 99,000 clones listed, 91% are singletons. The sequencing used peripheral blood, collected 28 days after the second AZD1222 dose. These receptors originate from an adult who received the AZD1222 COVID-19 vaccine.

The gene calls are TRBV10-3 and TRBJ1-1; D gene uncertain. This CDR3 region has 17 residues. The germline gives CDR1 ENHRY, CDR2 SYGVKD. V dropped 0 bases and J dropped 5 bases, with 19 bases sitting between them. CDR3 DNA: TGTGCCATCAGTGAGTCCGCGGCAGGTGGGTGGGGAACTGAAGCTTTCTTT. Translation: CAISESAAGGWGTEAFF.

J is TRBJ1-4 and V is TRBV5-1; 7 nucleotides match TRBD1. The CDR3 is 14 amino acids. Losses at the gene ends were 2 bases for V and 5 bases for J; bases not matched to a gene: 3. Per germline, CDR1 SGHRS and CDR2 YFSETQ. The CDR3 region is CASSFQGQNEKLFF. CDR3 in DNA: TGCGCCAGCAGCTTCCAGGGACAGAATGAAAAACTGTTTTTT.

This chain connects TRBV5-6 to TRBJ1-5; weak D call: TRBD1 (5 bases). Per the germline V gene, CDR1 is SGHDT and CDR2 is YYEEEE. Trimming pared 3 bases from V and 4 bases from J, leaving 11 bases between. This CDR3 spans 14 amino acids. The CDR3 reads CASSWGPENQPQHF. The CDR3 bases are TGTGCCAGCAGCTGGGGACCGGAGAATCAGCCCCAGCATTTT.

V gene TRBV7-6 combines with J gene TRBJ2-1; the match to TRBD2 covers 12 bases. Germline V gene data show CDR1 as SGHVS and CDR2 as FNYEAQ. The length of the CDR3 is 15 residues. The junction had 4 bases not matched to a gene; V was cut back by 5 bases and J by 5 bases. The CDR3: CASSPGLAGNNEQFF. The DNA of the CDR3 is TGTGCCAGCAGCCCAGGACTAGCGGGAAACAATGAGCAGTTCTTC. The whole variable domain, remainder taken from reference TRBV7-6 and TRBJ2-1, is GAGVSQSPRYKVTKRGQDVALRCDPISGHVSLYWYRQALGQGPEFLTYFNYEAQQDKSGLPNDRFSAERPEGSISTLTIQRTEQRDSAMYRCASSPGLAGNNEQFFGPGTRLTVL.

This chain connects TRBV27 to TRBJ1-6; D remains ambiguous. The V gene lost 7 bases and the J gene lost 12 bases, with 13 bases spanning the gap. This CDR3 region has 12 residues. CDR1 is MNHEY and CDR2 is SMNVEV in the germline V gene (reference sequence). The DNA of the CDR3 is TGTGCCAGCACAAATTTCCGTAGACCCCTCCACTTT. Amino acids: CASTNFRRPLHF.

The chain uses TRBV15 and TRBJ1-6; 9 nucleotides align to TRBD1. Germline values: CDR1 LNHNV, CDR2 YYDKDF (reference sequence). CDR3 length: 17 amino acids. Trimming at V came to 0 bases and at J to 5 bases, leaving 5 bases not matched to a gene. CDR3 coding DNA: TGTGCCACCAGCAGAGACGGGGACAGGGCCGATAATTCACCCCTCCACTTT. Translating it yields CATSRDGDRADNSPLHF. Using reference TRBV15 and TRBJ1-6 for the parts outside the CDR3, the full variable domain is DAMVIQNPRYQVTQFGKPVTLSCSQTLNHNVMYWYQQKSSQAPKLLFHYYDKDFNNEADTPDNFQSRRPNTSFCFLDIRSPGLGDTAMYLCATSRDGDRADNSPLHFGNGTRLTVT.

The CDR3 DNA reads as TGTGCCAGCAGTTATGGCGGGAGGATCAATGAGCAGTTCTTC. Translation: CASSYGGRINEQFF. V gene TRBV6-2 or TRBV6-3 combines with J gene TRBJ2-1; 8 nucleotides line up with TRBD2. The ends lost 3 bases at V and 6 bases at J; junction bases unmatched: 4. Germline values: CDR1 MNHEY, CDR2 SVGEGT. This CDR3 contains 14 residues.

V and J are TRBV5-1 and TRBJ2-2, with D perhaps TRBD2 (7 bases). This CDR3 has 15 residues. V was trimmed by 3 bases and J by 1 base, leaving 10 bases between them. Germline V lookup: CDR1 SGHRS, CDR2 YFSETQ. CDR3 in DNA: TGCGCCAGCAGCTGGGGGGGCCAGAACACCGGGGAGCTGTTTTTT. This codes for CASSWGGQNTGELFF.

The chain links TRBV9 to TRBJ1-6; TRBD1 is a possible D gene (5 bases). The CDR3 runs 15 residues. CDR1 and CDR2 from the germline V gene are SGDLS and YYNGEE. Trimming left V 4 bases short and J 5 bases short, with 13 bases between. CDR3 region: CASSPQGVDNSPLHF. CDR3 coding DNA: TGTGCCAGCAGCCCCCAAGGGGTAGATAATTCACCCCTCCACTTT.

This sequence joins TRBV2 and TRBJ1-3; perhaps TRBD1 as D (5 bases). Germline V gives CDR1 SNHLY, CDR2 FYNNEI. The V gene lost 5 bases and the J gene lost 7 bases, with 15 bases spanning the gap. The CDR3 sequence is 14 residues long. CDR3 coding DNA: TGTGCCAGCAGTACACAGGTCGGTGGCAACACCATATATTTT. This translates into CASSTQVGGNTIYF.

The chain links TRBV6-4 to TRBJ1-1; possible D gene TRBD1, 5 bases. Looked up from germline, CDR1 is MRHNA and CDR2 is SNTAGT. The CDR3 consists of 15 residues. V shed 7 bases and J shed 0 bases, with 15 bases lying between them. The CDR3 loop reads CASTMTPGMNTEAFF. CDR3 sequence (DNA): TGTGCCAGCACCATGACCCCAGGGATGAACACTGAAGCTTTCTTT.